This is a list of T cell receptor beta chains from one sample in a study of T cells in Graves' hyperthyroidism and ophthalmopathy. TCRdb used MiXCR to reprocess the multiplex PCR reads, holding one entry per CDR3 protein. The sample consists of more than 50,000 distinct CDR3 sequences, 49% of them appearing once. The specimen was blood. These receptors were collected from a woman between 25 and 40 years old with Graves' ophthalmopathy. Both conserved end residues are part of each CDR3. D genes are given only for firm matches. A clone size is listed for some rows: how often the clone was seen (once, few, many), or a class if it is expanded.

size	D	V	J	CDR3	DNA
many	TRBD2	TRBV11-3	TRBJ2-7	CASSLDGTSGRKSEQYF	TGTGCCAGCAGCTTAGATGGGACTAGCGGGAGAAAGTCCGAGCAGTACTTC
-	-	TRBV6-6	TRBJ1-1	CASSQGRNNEAFF	TGTGCCAGCAGTCAGGGGCGGAATAATGAAGCTTTCTTT
-	TRBD1	TRBV5-5	TRBJ1-1	CPSSLDRGYWNTEAVF	TGTCCCAGCAGCCTGGACAGGGGCTATTGGAACACTGAAGCTGTCTTT
-	-	TRBV29-1	TRBJ2-3	CSYRGDSTDTQYF	TGCAGTTACCGCGGGGATAGCACAGATACGCAGTATTTT
-	TRBD2	TRBV27	TRBJ2-3	CASSRGTGLAGGGTQYF	TGTGCCAGCAGTCGGGGAACGGGACTAGCGGGAGGGGGTACGCAGTATTTT
few	TRBD2	TRBV27	TRBJ2-1	CASSWGLAGVSGEQFF	TGTGCCAGCAGTTGGGGACTAGCGGGAGTCTCCGGTGAGCAGTTCTTC
-	-	TRBV5-8	TRBJ2-7	CASSLREQYF	TGTGCCAGCAGCTTACGCGAGCAGTACTTC
medium-sized	-	TRBV7-2	TRBJ2-2	CASSLIAGYTGELFF	TGTGCCAGCAGCTTGATCGCGGGTTACACCGGGGAGCTGTTTTTT
-	-	TRBV18	TRBJ1-1	CASSPDSLNTEAFF	TGTGCCAGCTCACCCGACAGCCTTAACACTGAAGCTTTCTTT
-	-	TRBV10-3	TRBJ1-2	CAISEGLAGANNGYTF	TGTGCCATCAGTGAGGGACTAGCGGGTGCCAACAATGGCTACACCTTC
few	-	TRBV7-2	TRBJ1-3	CASSQGTGFSGNTIYF	TGTGCCAGCAGCCAAGGGACGGGATTCTCTGGAAACACCATATATTTT
-	TRBD1	TRBV29-1	TRBJ1-5	CSTGQEQPQHF	TGCAGCACAGGACAGGAGCAGCCCCAGCATTTT
-	TRBD1	TRBV29-1	TRBJ1-2	CSARTGGSYGYTF	TGCAGCGCCCGGACAGGGGGTAGTTATGGCTACACCTTC
many	-	TRBV6-5	TRBJ2-1	CASSSPGYNEQFF	TGTGCCAGCAGTTCGCCAGGGTACAATGAGCAGTTCTTC
many	-	TRBV7-3	TRBJ1-1	CASSLFGTKNTEAFF	TGTGCCAGCAGCTTATTTGGGACGAAGAACACTGAAGCTTTCTTT
many	-	TRBV2	TRBJ1-6	CASSDLGGPLHF	TGTGCCAGCAGTGATCTGGGGGGGCCCCTCCACTTT
-	TRBD2	TRBV13	TRBJ2-1	CASSPPGGLAGPSSYNEQFF	TGTGCCAGCAGCCCACCGGGCGGACTAGCGGGGCCTAGCTCCTACAATGAGCAGTTCTTC
-	TRBD2	TRBV19	TRBJ2-3	CASSGGASGNTDTQYF	TGTGCCAGTAGTGGGGGGGCTAGCGGGAACACAGATACGCAGTATTTT
-	-	TRBV9	TRBJ1-5	CASSEEVYSNQPQHF	TGTGCCAGCAGCGAAGAGGTTTATAGCAATCAGCCCCAGCATTTT
-	TRBD2	TRBV20-1	TRBJ2-3	CNATSGRGTTDTQYF	TGCAATGCTACTAGCGGGAGGGGGACCACAGATACGCAATATTTT
many	TRBD2	TRBV28	TRBJ2-7	CASSGTSGRFSYEQYF	TGTGCCAGCAGCGGGACTAGCGGGAGGTTTTCCTACGAGCAGTACTTC
-	TRBD2	TRBV11-3	TRBJ2-1	CVGSPGTSVVDEQFF	TGTGTCGGCAGCCCAGGGACTAGCGTGGTCGATGAGCAGTTCTTC
many	-	TRBV5-6	TRBJ1-6	CASRLSGNSPLHF	TGTGCCAGCCGACTTAGCGGGAATTCACCCCTCCACTTT
-	TRBD1	TRBV15	TRBJ2-3	CTTSRGTEKSDTQYF	TGTACCACCAGCAGAGGGACAGAGAAGTCAGATACGCAGTATTTT
many	-	TRBV18	TRBJ1-1	CASSPSMDTEAFF	TGTGCCAGCTCACCGAGTATGGACACTGAAGCTTTCTTT
many	-	TRBV18	TRBJ2-2	CASSKDTGELFF	TGTGCCAGCTCGAAGGACACCGGGGAGCTGTTTTTT
many	TRBD1	TRBV4-1	TRBJ2-5	CASSQVRDRGRAQETQYF	TGCGCCAGCAGCCAAGTCCGGGACAGGGGACGGGCACAAGAGACCCAGTACTTC
-	TRBD1	TRBV29-1	TRBJ2-7	CSVAAGTAHYEQYF	TGCAGCGTTGCGGCTGGGACAGCTCACTACGAGCAGTACTTC
many	-	TRBV10-1	TRBJ1-1	CASRKDLNTEAFF	TGCGCCAGCAGGAAAGACCTGAACACTGAAGCTTTCTTT
-	TRBD1	TRBV10-3	TRBJ2-7	CATRPGTGAYEQYF	TGTGCCACCAGGCCCGGGACAGGAGCCTACGAGCAGTACTTC
-	-	TRBV7-7	TRBJ2-5	CASSLTRWQETQYF	TGTGCTAGCAGCTTAACGAGGTGGCAAGAGACCCAGTACTTC
once	-	TRBV20-1	TRBJ2-2	CSARQGFGELFF	TGCAGTGCTAGACAGGGGTTCGGGGAGCTGTTTTTT
many	TRBD1	TRBV27	TRBJ2-3	CASSPGTGKDTQYF	TGTGCCAGCAGTCCCGGGACAGGGAAAGATACGCAGTATTTT
once	TRBD1	TRBV24-1	TRBJ2-1	CATSDSGQGPHNEQFF	TGTGCCACCAGTGATTCGGGACAGGGACCCCACAATGAGCAGTTCTTC
many	-	TRBV7-9	TRBJ2-7	CASSSDLREQYF	TGTGCCAGCAGCTCGGACTTGCGGGAGCAGTACTTC
many	-	TRBV7-9	TRBJ1-1	CASSLEYATEAFF	TGTGCCAGCAGCTTAGAGTACGCGACTGAAGCTTTCTTT
-	TRBD2	TRBV14	TRBJ2-1	CASSQESWALAGGSSFF	TGTGCCAGCAGCCAAGAAAGCTGGGCACTAGCGGGAGGGTCCTCGTTCTTC
few	TRBD1	TRBV4-1	TRBJ1-6	CASSRTGGGSPLHF	TGCGCCAGCAGCCGGACAGGCGGCGGGTCACCCCTCCACTTT
-	TRBD2	TRBV20-1	TRBJ2-7	CSARDSGASGRAVYF	TGCAGTGCTAGAGATTCTGGGGCTAGCGGGAGGGCTGTGTACTTC
-	-	TRBV19	TRBJ2-7	CASSIPQDSYEQYF	TGTGCCAGTAGTATACCGCAGGACTCCTACGAGCAGTACTTC
-	-	TRBV12-3/TRBV12-4	TRBJ1-1	CASSFLGRNTEAFF	TGTGCCAGCAGTTTCTTGGGCAGGAACACTGAAGCTTTCTTT
-	-	TRBV10-2	TRBJ2-2	CASSKAGWVRSTGELFF	TGTGCCAGCAGTAAGGCGGGGTGGGTAAGATCCACCGGGGAGCTGTTTTTT
many	TRBD1	TRBV7-8	TRBJ2-7	CASSRTGEHEQYF	TGTGCCAGCAGCCGCACAGGGGAACACGAGCAGTACTTC
many	-	TRBV15	TRBJ1-5	CATSRGTGYSNQPQHF	TGTGCCACCAGCAGGGGTACAGGGTATAGCAATCAGCCCCAGCATTTT
-	-	TRBV20-1	TRBJ2-6	CSAIRGSTQAF	TGCAGTGCGATAAGGGGGAGTACTCAAGCTTTC
many	-	TRBV5-6	TRBJ2-5	CASGSDGFVETQYF	TGTGCCAGCGGCTCCGACGGTTTCGTAGAGACCCAGTACTTC
many	-	TRBV6-5	TRBJ1-1	CASSQGAEAFF	TGTGCCAGTTCACAGGGCGCTGAAGCTTTCTTT
many	-	TRBV20-1	TRBJ2-4	CSARSQGAGDIQYF	TGCAGTGCTCGCAGCCAGGGGGCGGGAGACATTCAGTACTTC
many	-	TRBV5-1	TRBJ1-1	CASSLGWENTEAFF	TGCGCCAGCAGCTTGGGTTGGGAGAACACTGAAGCTTTCTTT
many	TRBD1	TRBV9	TRBJ1-1	CASSAVTGVASEAFF	TGTGCCAGCAGCGCCGTGACAGGGGTGGCCTCTGAAGCTTTCTTT
many	TRBD2	TRBV11-2	TRBJ2-7	CASSFLGGSSPYEQYF	TGTGCCAGCAGCTTCTTGGGGGGGAGTAGCCCCTACGAGCAGTACTTC
many	-	TRBV7-2	TRBJ1-5	CASSPARNQPQHF	TGTGCCAGCAGCCCAGCAAGGAATCAGCCCCAGCATTTT
-	TRBD1	TRBV2	TRBJ2-6	CASSRQGPGANVLTF	TGTGCCAGCAGTCGACAGGGCCCTGGGGCCAACGTCCTGACTTTC
-	TRBD1	TRBV25-1	TRBJ2-7	CAGRRTGLEEQYF	TGTGCCGGCAGGCGGACAGGCCTCGAAGAGCAGTACTTC
many	-	TRBV7-2	TRBJ1-1	CASSVGTSGNTEAFF	TGTGCCAGCAGCGTCGGGACGTCAGGGAACACTGAAGCTTTCTTT
-	-	TRBV7-9	TRBJ1-4	CASSLGSGGNEKLFF	TGTGCCAGCAGCTTAGGTTCTGGGGGAAATGAAAAACTGTTTTTT
-	-	TRBV20-1	TRBJ1-5	CSAPQPGDGYYEHF	TGCAGTGCCCCGCAGCCCGGGGACGGCTACTACGAGCATTTT
-	TRBD1	TRBV7-2	TRBJ1-5	CASSSASGGGQPQHF	TGTGCCAGCAGCTCAGCCTCAGGGGGCGGTCAGCCCCAGCATTTT